This T cell receptor beta chain comes out of a study of blood T cell repertoires in COVID-19. Across the study: COVID-19 samples collected from the United States, Italy and Spain covered acute and convalescent phases. Sources were T cells, B-cell-depleted T cells, or PBMCs; the material itself was cDNA or gDNA.

This clone was seen more than once but under ten times. How the authors handled the data: By means of reference gene primer amplification, nucleated cell counts were estimated. Only in-frame clones appear in the TCRdb table, and some are missing; sequencing was by immunoSEQ multiplex PCR. D and trimming were read from the DNA, whereas the V and J calls and clone size are those reported in that table. The sample contains about 42,000 clones, under 80% of which appear only once. The TCR sequence derives from a man at least 80 years old with acute or convalescent COVID-19. The sequencing sample was made of peripheral blood.

This chain's CDR3 is CASSLSGMGTDTQYF. CDR3 coding DNA: TGTGCCAGCAGCTTATCAGGGATGGGAACAGATACGCAGTATTTT. The chain joins TRBV7-2 to TRBJ2-3, with TRBD1 as a possible D gene (5 bases). V gave up 2 bases and J gave up 3 bases, with 12 bases separating them. Per germline, CDR1 SGHTA and CDR2 FQGNSA. The CDR3 runs 15 residues.